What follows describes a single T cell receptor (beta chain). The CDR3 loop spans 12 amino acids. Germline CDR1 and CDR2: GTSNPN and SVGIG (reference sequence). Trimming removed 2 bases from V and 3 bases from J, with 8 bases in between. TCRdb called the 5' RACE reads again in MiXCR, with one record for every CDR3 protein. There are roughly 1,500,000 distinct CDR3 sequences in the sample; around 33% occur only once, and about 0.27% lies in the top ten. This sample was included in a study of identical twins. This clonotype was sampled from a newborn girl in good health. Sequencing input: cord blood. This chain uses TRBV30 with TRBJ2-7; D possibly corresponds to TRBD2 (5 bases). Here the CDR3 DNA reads TGTGCCTGGAGTAGAGGGTACTACGAGCAGTACTTC. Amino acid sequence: CAWSRGYYEQYF.